A selection of T cell receptor beta chains follows, all from one sample in a study of T-cell reconstitution after alpha-beta-depleted transplantation in children. A single record per CDR3 protein comes from TCRdb applying MiXCR to the PCR reads. In the table there are around 680,000 distinct CDR3 sequences, approximately 15% of which are singletons. The material sequenced was PBMCs from the stem cell graft donor, taken from the stem cell graft. Every receptor here comes from a human donor who donated a stem cell graft to a child with acute myeloid leukemia. Each CDR3 is given with its conserved first and last residue. The order of the fields is V gene, clone size, J gene, D gene, CDR3 DNA, CDR3 protein. A D gene is named only where the DNA matches it firmly. Expanded clones are given a class, and other clones once, few, many or no size at all.

V: TRBV6-1
size: NA
J: TRBJ1-2
D: NA
DNA: TGTGCCAGCAGTCCCCCAAGGGGTTCTAACTATGGCTACACCTTC
CDR3: CASSPPRGSNYGYTF

V: TRBV20-1
size: many
J: TRBJ2-7
D: TRBD2
DNA: TGCAGTGCTAGAGATAGTGGGGGGGGTCAGATCTACGAGCAGTACTTC
CDR3: CSARDSGGGQIYEQYF

V: TRBV12-3/TRBV12-4
size: many
J: TRBJ2-7
D: NA
DNA: TGTGCCAGCAGCATCGTTGGACCCACACAATACGAGCAGTACTTC
CDR3: CASSIVGPTQYEQYF

V: TRBV20-1
size: many
J: TRBJ2-1
D: TRBD2
DNA: TGCAGTGCTAGTAGGCCGACTAGCGGGGGGTACAATGAGCAGTTCTTC
CDR3: CSASRPTSGGYNEQFF

V: TRBV12-3/TRBV12-4
size: many
J: TRBJ1-2
D: TRBD1
DNA: TGTGCCAGTCAGGGGGGACAGGGTTATGGCTACACCTTC
CDR3: CASQGGQGYGYTF

V: TRBV6-1
size: many
J: TRBJ2-6
D: NA
DNA: TGTGCCACTACGGGGGCTGGGGCCAACGTCCTGACTTTC
CDR3: CATTGAGANVLTF

V: TRBV5-5
size: many
J: TRBJ2-2
D: NA
DNA: TGTGCCAGCAGCGTGCAGGGGAGCACCGGGGAGCTGTTTTTT
CDR3: CASSVQGSTGELFF

V: TRBV20-1
size: many
J: TRBJ2-2
D: NA
DNA: TGCAGTGCGCGAGCAGGGGCCGGGGAGCTGTTTTTT
CDR3: CSARAGAGELFF

V: TRBV5-1
size: few
J: TRBJ2-5
D: NA
DNA: TGCGCCAGCAGCTTCCCGGGGGCACAAGAGACCCAGTACTTC
CDR3: CASSFPGAQETQYF

V: TRBV20-1
size: many
J: TRBJ1-4
D: TRBD1
DNA: TGCAGTGCCCGGACAGGGTATGAAACTAATGAAAAACTGTTTTTT
CDR3: CSARTGYETNEKLFF

V: TRBV7-2
size: NA
J: TRBJ1-2
D: TRBD1
DNA: TGTGCCAGCAGCCAGGGGGACAGGGGATTTAACTATGGCTACACCTTC
CDR3: CASSQGDRGFNYGYTF

V: TRBV5-1
size: NA
J: TRBJ1-4
D: NA
DNA: TGCGCCAGCAGCACGGGTAAGGCCGGTGGAAATGAAAAACTGTTTTTT
CDR3: CASSTGKAGGNEKLFF

V: TRBV27
size: few
J: TRBJ1-5
D: TRBD1
DNA: TGTGCCAGCAGTCGACAGGGATCACTAAATCAGCCCCAGCATTTT
CDR3: CASSRQGSLNQPQHF

V: TRBV9
size: few
J: TRBJ1-3
D: NA
DNA: TGTGCCAGCAGCGTAGACCGCGTAAACTCTGGAAACACCATATATTTT
CDR3: CASSVDRVNSGNTIYF

V: TRBV7-2
size: many
J: TRBJ2-7
D: NA
DNA: TGTGCCAGCAGCGTGGGAAGCCGAGAGCAGTACTTC
CDR3: CASSVGSREQYF

V: TRBV7-2
size: few
J: TRBJ1-4
D: TRBD1
DNA: TGTGCCAGCAGCCGACGGACAGGCTCAGGTGAAAAACTGTTTTTT
CDR3: CASSRRTGSGEKLFF

V: TRBV20-1
size: many
J: TRBJ2-5
D: TRBD1
DNA: TGCAGTGCTCCCAAGGGGGACAGGGGTTTTCGAGAGACCCAGTACTTC
CDR3: CSAPKGDRGFRETQYF

V: TRBV5-1
size: NA
J: TRBJ2-2
D: NA
DNA: TGCGCCAGCAGCCCCCTCGGGGGTGAACGGGAGCTGTTTTTT
CDR3: CASSPLGGERELFF

V: TRBV12-3/TRBV12-4
size: few
J: TRBJ1-1
D: TRBD1
DNA: TGTGCCAGCAGCCCCGGCGACAGGGGTTTCGTAGCTTTCTTT
CDR3: CASSPGDRGFVAFF

V: TRBV10-3
size: NA
J: TRBJ2-2
D: NA
DNA: TGTGCCATCAGTGAGGAGGACCGCGGGGAGCTGTTTTTT
CDR3: CAISEEDRGELFF

V: TRBV29-1
size: NA
J: TRBJ2-3
D: TRBD1
DNA: TGCAGCACGGGACAGCGCACAGGTACGCAGTATTTT
CDR3: CSTGQRTGTQYF

V: TRBV20-1
size: NA
J: TRBJ1-2
D: NA
DNA: TGCAGTGCTCGGACAGCGAACTATGGCTACACCTTC
CDR3: CSARTANYGYTF

V: TRBV4-3
size: few
J: TRBJ2-7
D: NA
DNA: TGCGCCAGCAGCCAAGAAACAGGGTTTACCTACGAGCAGTACTTC
CDR3: CASSQETGFTYEQYF